Presented here are 27 T cell receptor beta chains from one specimen sequenced in a study of Graves' ophthalmopathy and Graves' hyperthyroidism. RNA served as the template for amplifying TCR beta CDR3 regions. Scientists carried out first-round RT-PCR using HTBI primers and then a second-round multiplex PCR. TCRdb used MiXCR to reprocess the multiplex PCR reads, holding one entry per CDR3 protein. This sample carries some 1.1 million distinct CDR3 sequences, less than 45% of them seen once, and the ten largest clones take 11%. Specimen: peripheral blood or thyroid tissue (not recorded which). The receptors derive from an adult man with Graves' hyperthyroidism.

This clonotype has a count of ten or more. V is TRBV7-2 and J is TRBJ2-5; 7 bases are shared with TRBD1. CDR1 SGHTA and CDR2 FQGNSA come from the germline V gene. The CDR3 length is 15 residues. The V and J ends lost 6 bases and 3 bases, in that order; junction bases with no gene match: 10. The CDR3 DNA sequence: TGTGCCAGCAGTCATCGCAGGGGGTGGGAAGAGACCCAGTACTTC. It yields the protein CASSHRRGWEETQYF.

The chain recombines TRBV2 with TRBJ2-5; D unclear. This CDR3 spans 11 amino acids. V dropped 8 bases and J dropped 5 bases, with 9 bases sitting between them. Germline CDR1 SNHLY, CDR2 FYNNEI. This CDR3 is CASGSVETQYF. CDR3 bases: TGTGCCAGCGGTTCGGTGGAGACCCAGTACTTC.

This clonotype was counted only a few times. The V call is TRBV19, the J call TRBJ1-5; D gene unclear. The ends were cut back, 0 bases at V and 3 bases at J, with 18 bases in the middle. The CDR3 length is 18 residues. Germline V gene sequence: CDR1 LNHDA, CDR2 SQIVND (reference sequence). The CDR3 nucleotides are TGTGCCAGTAGTATAGATCCCCGTCAGGCCGGCGTCAATCAGCCCCAGCATTTT. Amino acid sequence: CASSIDPRQAGVNQPQHF.

This chain uses TRBV20-1 with TRBJ2-5; TRBD2 might be the D (6 bases). The CDR3 runs to 15 residues. The germline CDR1 and CDR2 sequences are DFQATT and SNEGSKA (reference sequence). V shed 5 bases and J shed 2 bases, with 18 bases lying between them. The CDR3 bases are TGCAGTGCTTACCTACCGGGAGATAAGCAAGAGACCCAGTACTTC. This translates into CSAYLPGDKQETQYF.

This clonotype was picked up many times. The rearrangement links TRBV20-1 to TRBJ1-5; TRBD1 matches 8 bases. After removal of 4 bases from V and 2 bases from J, the junction contained 4 bases not matched to a gene. CDR3 size: 14 residues. Per germline, CDR1 DFQATT and CDR2 SNEGSKA (reference sequence). The CDR3 nucleotides are TGCAGTGCTACGGCAGGGGGCGGCAATCAGCCCCAGCATTTT. Residues: CSATAGGGNQPQHF.

In its sample, this clonotype was seen a few times. The V call is TRBV6-5, the J call TRBJ1-2; D not certain. This CDR3 region has 14 residues. V lost 3 bases, J lost 4 bases, and 12 bases lay in between. Germline V lookup: CDR1 MNHEY, CDR2 SVGAGI. The CDR3 DNA sequence: TGTGCCAGCAGTTATGGACGGCGTGTCTATGGCTACACCTTC. Its protein product is CASSYGRRVYGYTF.

This clonotype has at least ten counts. The rearrangement uses TRBV24-1 and TRBJ1-5; unclear D gene. From germline, CDR1 is KGHDR and CDR2 SFDVKD. The CDR3 is made up of 14 amino acids. V lost 5 bases and J lost 3, with 10 bases in between. CDR3 region: CATSATDYNQPQHF. DNA of the CDR3: TGTGCCACCAGTGCTACAGACTACAATCAGCCCCAGCATTTT.

This clonotype came up many times. The chain joins TRBV11-2 to TRBJ2-7; a weak D match, TRBD2 (5 bases). Germline V gives CDR1 SGHAT, CDR2 FQNNGV. This CDR3 contains 15 residues. The V end was cut by 3 bases, the J end by 1 base, with 13 bases between. Here the CDR3 reads CASSFGSSWSYEQYF. For the CDR3, the DNA is TGTGCCAGCAGCTTTGGATCTAGCTGGTCCTACGAGCAGTACTTC.

For the CDR3, the DNA is TGTGCCAGCAGCCCGATGGGGGTCAACACTGAAGCTTTCTTT. It is translated as CASSPMGVNTEAFF. The chain has TRBV7-9 and TRBJ1-1; a possible D gene is TRBD1 (5 bases). CDR3 size: 14 residues. Germline V gene data show CDR1 as SEHNR and CDR2 as FQNEAQ (reference sequence). V lost 5 bases and J 2 bases, leaving 12 bases between the germline ends.

The sample holds many counts of this clonotype. The chain combines TRBV12-3 or TRBV12-4 with TRBJ1-1; D is possibly TRBD1 (6 bases). The CDR3 length is 12 residues. Deletions cut 4 bases from V and 8 bases from J, with 11 bases between. The CDR3 DNA reads TGTGCCAGCAGTTGGACAGTGGAAGAAGCTTTCTTT. This translates into CASSWTVEEAFF.

This clonotype was found many times. This sequence joins TRBV6-5 and TRBJ2-5, with D possibly called TRBD1 or TRBD2 (5 bases each). The V gene lost 2 bases and the J gene lost 4 bases, with 14 bases spanning the gap. Germline V gene lookup returns CDR1 MNHEY and CDR2 SVGAGI. CDR3 length: 15 residues. The CDR3 sequence is CASSYETEGAETQYF. CDR3 sequence (DNA): TGTGCCAGCAGTTACGAGACAGAGGGCGCAGAGACCCAGTACTTC.

This clonotype was seen many times. The chain is built from TRBV6-1 and TRBJ1-5; D gene unclear. Deletions cut 4 bases from V and 6 bases from J, with 7 bases between. Germline CDR1 is MNHNS and CDR2 is SASEGT. The CDR3 runs to 12 residues. The chain's CDR3 is CASSVVGQPQHF. The DNA of the CDR3 is TGTGCCAGCAGTGTCGTAGGTCAGCCCCAGCATTTT.

This clonotype was seen more than once but under ten times. This chain connects TRBV11-2 to TRBJ2-2, with unresolved D. The CDR3 is made up of 15 amino acids. Germline lookup yields CDR1 SGHAT and CDR2 FQNNGV. The V and J ends lost 5 bases and 0 bases respectively, with 10 bases between them. The CDR3 sequence: CASSGHAANTGELFF. The CDR3 DNA follows: TGTGCCAGCAGCGGGCATGCGGCGAACACCGGGGAGCTGTTTTTT.

The sample holds many counts of this clonotype. The CDR3 DNA reads TGTGCCAGCAATGGACTAGCGGGAGGGCCAGGAGAGACCCAGTACTTC. It yields the protein CASNGLAGGPGETQYF. The chain employs TRBV25-1 and TRBJ2-5, with TRBD2 identical over 15 bases. This CDR3 comprises 16 residues. With V trimmed by 7 bases and J by 4 bases, 7 bases remained unmatched. From germline, CDR1 is MGHDK and CDR2 SYGVNS.

The V gene is TRBV12-3 or TRBV12-4, the J gene TRBJ2-2; D may be TRBD1 or TRBD2 (5 bases each). The CDR3 is made up of 15 amino acids. Trimming removed 6 bases at V and 2 bases at J, with 13 bases between. This chain's CDR3 is CASSSWDGNTGELFF. The CDR3 region has the DNA TGTGCCAGCAGCTCCTGGGACGGCAACACCGGGGAGCTGTTTTTT.

This clonotype was observed at least ten times. The rearrangement joins TRBV24-1 to TRBJ2-5; a weak D match, TRBD2 (5 bases). Between the trimmed V and J ends, which lost 4 bases and 2 bases, there was a span of 10 bases. The CDR3 is 14 amino acids. From germline, CDR1 is KGHDR and CDR2 SFDVKD. This CDR3 is CATSEPGGQETQYF. CDR3 nucleotide sequence: TGTGCCACCAGTGAGCCAGGAGGACAAGAGACCCAGTACTTC.

This clonotype has more than one count but fewer than ten. V gene TRBV11-2 combines with J gene TRBJ2-5; D gene ambiguous. Trimming took off 6 bases at V and 5 bases at J, with 10 bases between the two ends. CDR1 SGHAT and CDR2 FQNNGV come from the germline V gene. CDR3 length: 12 amino acids. The CDR3 region is CASRGSRETQYF. The CDR3 DNA follows: TGTGCCAGCAGGGGGTCCCGGGAGACCCAGTACTTC.

The table lists this clonotype with a few counts. A read error may be the cause here, since a much bigger clone is one base away. The V and J genes are TRBV6-5 and TRBJ1-1, with 10 nucleotides matching TRBD1. The junction had 0 bases not matched to a gene; V was cut back by 8 bases and J by 6 bases. Per germline, CDR1 MNHEY and CDR2 SVGAGI. The CDR3 has 11 amino acids. The CDR3 sequence is CASGQGAEAFF. Written as DNA, the CDR3 is TGTGCCAGCGGACAGGGGGCTGAAGCTTTCTTT.

This clonotype was seen at least ten times. The J gene is TRBJ1-4, the V gene TRBV7-2; maybe TRBD1 (5 bases). CDR3 length equals 15 residues. CDR1 SGHTA and CDR2 FQGNSA come from the germline V gene. V was pared by 1 base and J by 5 bases, with 11 bases between. CDR3 sequence (DNA): TGTGCCAGCAGCTTAGTATCAGGGAACAATGAAAAACTGTTTTTT. Translating it yields CASSLVSGNNEKLFF.

In its sample, this clonotype was seen many times. This rearrangement joins TRBV7-2 to TRBJ1-5; 8 bases map to TRBD1. From germline, CDR1 is SGHTA and CDR2 FQGNSA. CDR3 size: 16 residues. Trimming took 4 bases from V and 3 from J; bases not matched to a gene: 8. Here the CDR3 reads CASSSRDRGFNQPQHF. The CDR3 region has the DNA TGTGCCAGCAGCTCACGTGACAGGGGATTCAATCAGCCCCAGCATTTT.

This clonotype was observed at least ten times. The chain joins TRBV7-9 to TRBJ1-6; the D is unclear. The V and J ends lost 1 base and 0 bases respectively, with 10 bases between them. Per germline, CDR1 SEHNR and CDR2 FQNEAQ (reference sequence). The CDR3 length is 17 residues. The CDR3 region has the DNA TGTGCCAGCAGCTTAGAACACCCGAGCTCCTATAATTCACCCCTCCACTTT. Translating it yields CASSLEHPSSYNSPLHF.

This clonotype was observed at least ten times. The gene calls are TRBV5-8 and TRBJ1-6, with TRBD1 matching over 10 bases. V lost 3 bases and J lost 7; bases outside the gene matches: 7. Germline V gene data show CDR1 as SGHTS and CDR2 as YDEGEE. The CDR3 runs 16 residues. Here the CDR3 DNA reads TGTGCCAGCAGCTCGCGCGCGGGACAGGGGAATTCACCCCTCCACTTT. Protein product: CASSSRAGQGNSPLHF.

V gene TRBV20-1 combines with J gene TRBJ2-5; 10 nucleotides line up with TRBD2. CDR1 DFQATT and CDR2 SNEGSKA come from the germline V gene (reference sequence). The ends lost 3 bases at V and 5 bases at J; junction bases unmatched: 18. The CDR3 spans 18 residues. CDR3 sequence reads: CSASAGSSGGSARETQYF. In nucleotides, the CDR3 is TGCAGTGCTAGCGCCGGCTCTAGCGGGGGATCGGCTAGGGAGACCCAGTACTTC.

In its sample, this clonotype was seen many times. This chain links TRBV7-2 with TRBJ2-5; D may match TRBD1 or TRBD2 (5 bases each). The CDR3 length is 15 residues. The germline V and J ends were trimmed by 5 bases and 2 bases, with 15 bases remaining between them. Germline V gene data show CDR1 as SGHTA and CDR2 as FQGNSA. The CDR3 region is CASSPRGDLQETQYF. In DNA form, the CDR3 reads TGTGCCAGCAGCCCCCGGGGCGACCTTCAAGAGACCCAGTACTTC.

A word on this clonotype: The conserved phenylalanine or tryptophan normally closing the CDR3 is absent here, so this likely arose from a read error. The limits of the CDR3 on the DNA are not certain, so only TCRdb's listed CDR3 is given. The V and J genes are TRBV10-3 and TRBJ1-2; no check of the table's D call, TRBD1, against the DNA was made. Germline assignment: CDR1 ENHRY and CDR2 SYGVKD. The CDR3 comprises 8 residues, both ends counted. CDR3 sequence reads: CAISERGG.

As for this clonotype: This sequence may be a read error, since a much larger clone differs from it by one base. The chain joins TRBV5-1 to TRBJ2-7, with 11 bases aligning to TRBD2. Losses at the gene ends were 1 base for V and 3 bases for J; bases not matched to a gene: 6. Germline loops: CDR1 SGHRS, CDR2 YFSETQ. The CDR3 covers 16 residues. The CDR3 coding sequence is TGCGCCAGCAGCTTGACTAGCGGGGGACTTAGCTACGAGCAGTACTTC. Protein product: CASSLTSGGLSYEQYF.

Comments on this clonotype: One end of the junction fails to match germline, which may point to a read error. This chain joins TRBV10-3 and TRBJ1-6, with 7 nucleotides matching TRBD1. The CDR3 loop spans 15 amino acids. Germline V CDR1 and CDR2: ENHRY, SYGVKD. For the CDR3, the DNA is TGTGCCAGCAGTGAGTCCCCGACAGGGCGCTCACCCCTCCACTTT. As protein: CASSESPTGRSPLHF.